This TCR beta chain was documented in a study of OX40 agonist ivuxolimab in advanced cancers. Study-level information: All patients had ivuxolimab intravenously every 2 weeks at 0.01 to 10 mg/kg. Study-wide results and limits: Circulating CD4+ and CD8+ T cells showed clonal expansion by week 6 at 0.1 to 3.0 mg/kg. Partial responders treated at 0.1-3.0 mg/kg exhibited clonal expansion among the lowest measured. Some nonresponders likewise displayed low normalized T-cell clonal expansion.

Generated by immunoSEQ multiplex PCR, the TCRdb table keeps only in-frame clones and is missing some. Among tens of thousands of clones, approximately 92% were seen once, and the ten largest hold about an eighth. With respect to this clone: What it recognizes is unknown.

Germline trimming cut 4 bases from V and 4 bases from J; bases unmatched to any gene: 6. Per the germline V gene, CDR1 is MDHEN and CDR2 is SYDVKM. The CDR3 runs to 16 residues. This receptor was taken from an adult with an advanced solid tumor such as melanoma, head and neck, liver or kidney cancer. The sequences come from CD4+ or CD8+ T cells sorted from blood, collected in a trial of the OX40 agonist ivuxolimab. The V gene is TRBV28, the J gene TRBJ2-1; 11 positions agree with TRBD2. The CDR3 DNA sequence: TGTGCCAGCAGTTCCATAGCGGGGGGGCGGTACAATGAGCAGTTCTTC. Its protein is CASSSIAGGRYNEQFF.